This T cell receptor beta chain is from a study of blood T cell repertoires in COVID-19. Study overall: Donors in the United States, Italy and Spain gave samples during acute or convalescent COVID-19.

Clones were sequenced by immunoSEQ multiplex PCR, and TCRdb holds only the in-frame ones, with some missing. The sample has more than 80,000 clones, 65% to 75% seen once. CDR1 is KGHSH and CDR2 is LQKENI in the germline V gene. This CDR3 has 14 residues. V lost 4 bases and J 1 base, leaving 10 bases between the germline ends. Sequencing was carried out using peripheral blood. This TCR derives from a human donor with acute or convalescent COVID-19. The donor label of this sample is uncertain. The rearrangement uses TRBV18 and TRBJ1-1; D might be TRBD1 (5 bases). CDR3 protein: CASSRGRGNTEAFF. The CDR3 DNA is TGTGCCAGCTCACGGGGGAGGGGGAACACTGAAGCTTTCTTT.